This T cell receptor (beta chain) was identified in a study of blood T cell repertoires in COVID-19. Turning to the study itself: Italy, Spain and the United States were the sources of the convalescent and acute COVID-19 samples. PBMCs, B-cell-depleted T cells, or T cells were the source of the cDNA or gDNA that made up the material.

CDR3 length equals 15 residues. The germline V and J ends were trimmed by 5 bases and 7 bases, with 17 bases remaining between them. CDR1 SEHNR and CDR2 FQNEAQ come from the germline V gene (reference sequence). Original processing notes: For nucleated cells, counts were estimated from reference gene primer amplification. This table comes from immunoSEQ multiplex PCR, and its TCRdb copy is limited to in-frame clones, with some not included. The V and J calls and clone size were taken over from that table, and D and trimming were inferred from the DNA. The data hold over 300,000 clones, with about nine tenths observed a single time. Cohort 3 recovered donors had two negative PCRs, clearance, or symptom resolution.

Input material: PBMCs or T cells enriched from blood (not recorded which). The chain uses TRBV7-9 and TRBJ1-4; D may be TRBD1 (5 bases). The receptor comes from a young woman who had recovered from COVID-19. CDR3 DNA: TGTGCCAGCAGCCCCAGGGAGGAGGTTGGTGAAAAACTGTTTTTT. Translating it yields CASSPREEVGEKLFF.